Following are 24 T cell receptor beta chains from one sample sequenced in a study of blood T cell repertoires in COVID-19. Data came from immunoSEQ multiplex PCR; TCRdb stores just in-frame clones and leaves some out. The sample includes some 340,000 clones, roughly 90% of them seen just once. The material sequenced was PBMCs or T cells enriched from blood (not recorded which). Receptor source: a woman in her twenties or thirties who had been exposed to COVID-19.

The rearrangement uses TRBV4-3 and TRBJ1-2; D call uncertain. The length of the CDR3 is 14 residues. Germline CDR1 reads LGHNA; CDR2 reads YSLEER. The V end lost 0 bases, the J end lost 8 bases, and 13 bases lay between the germline ends. CDR3 protein: CASSQDSGIGGYTF. DNA of the CDR3: TGCGCCAGCAGCCAAGATTCCGGGATTGGGGGCTACACCTTC.

The V and J genes are TRBV7-2 and TRBJ1-2; TRBD1 aligns across 7 bases. V shed 2 bases, J shed 3 bases, and the junction held 9 bases outside the gene matches. Per germline, CDR1 SGHTA and CDR2 FQGNSA. CDR3 length: 16 residues. The CDR3 here is CASSLSVRTGDYGYTF. The DNA for the CDR3 is TGTGCCAGCAGCTTATCGGTCCGGACAGGTGACTATGGCTACACCTTC. Combining the CDR3 with reference TRBV7-2 and TRBJ1-2 gives the whole variable domain GAGVSQSPSNKVTEKGKDVELRCDPISGHTALYWYRQSLGQGLEFLIYFQGNSAPDKSGLPSDRFSAERTGGSVSTLTIQRTQQEDSAVYLCASSLSVRTGDYGYTFGSGTRLTVV.

The J gene is TRBJ1-1, the V gene TRBV18; 8 nucleotides align to TRBD1. Germline CDR1 is KGHSH and CDR2 is LQKENI. The V segment lost 3 bases and the J segment 6 bases; nucleotides outside the gene matches: 9. The CDR3 has 15 residues. The CDR3 nucleotides are TGTGCCAGCTCACCCGACTTGGACAGGGCCCCTGAAGCTTTCTTT. Its translation: CASSPDLDRAPEAFF.

The V call is TRBV27, the J call TRBJ1-6; no reliable D call. This CDR3 is 17 amino acids long. V lost 3 bases and J lost 2, with 14 bases in between. The germline V gene has CDR1 MNHEY and CDR2 SMNVEV (reference sequence). CDR3 DNA sequence: TGTGCCAGCAGTTTTAGTTTTCGGGTGCCCTATAATTCACCCCTCCACTTT. This sequence encodes CASSFSFRVPYNSPLHF.

This sequence joins TRBV7-9 and TRBJ2-2; D might be TRBD2 (5 bases). This CDR3 is 19 amino acids long. Germline loops: CDR1 SEHNR, CDR2 FQNEAQ (reference sequence). The V end was cut by 2 bases, the J end by 1 base, with 20 bases between. The CDR3 here is CASSLSAFKSGLNTGELFF. As DNA, the CDR3 is TGTGCCAGCAGCTTAAGTGCTTTTAAGTCGGGATTGAACACCGGGGAGCTGTTTTTT.

V is TRBV7-2 and J is TRBJ1-1, with D possibly matching TRBD1 (5 bases). The CDR3 extends over 14 amino acids. Germline V gives CDR1 SGHTA, CDR2 FQGNSA. The V end was cut by 2 bases, the J end by 5 bases, with 12 bases between. For the CDR3, the DNA is TGTGCCAGCAGCTTAATCCGGGGGATGACTGAAGCTTTCTTT. Translating gives CASSLIRGMTEAFF.

This chain links TRBV12-3 or TRBV12-4 with TRBJ2-3; D might be TRBD1 (6 bases). Trimming took 2 bases from V and 4 from J, leaving 7 bases between them. The CDR3 runs to 13 residues. CDR3 sequence reads: CASSLRTADTQYF. The CDR3 DNA reads TGTGCCAGCAGTTTAAGGACAGCAGATACGCAGTATTTT.

The chain is built from TRBV4-3 and TRBJ1-3; weak D call: TRBD1 (6 bases). V lost 1 base and J lost 2, with 15 bases in between. This CDR3 comprises 17 residues. Per germline, CDR1 LGHNA and CDR2 YSLEER. This CDR3 reads CASSQVLGHHTGNTIYF. The CDR3, as DNA: TGCGCCAGCAGCCAAGTGTTGGGACACCATACTGGAAACACCATATATTTT.

In its sample, this clone was seen once. Other DNA sequences in this specimen translate into the identical CDR3. The genes are TRBV5-6 and TRBJ1-1; no reliable D call. Germline V gene data show CDR1 as SGHDT and CDR2 as YYEEEE. The CDR3 is 13 amino acids. V was cut by 0 bases and J by 5 bases, with 8 bases left in between. CDR3 coding DNA: TGTGCCAGCAGCTTGGGACGGGGTACTGAAGCTTTCTTT. This translates into CASSLGRGTEAFF.

The chain carries TRBV12-3 or TRBV12-4 and TRBJ1-5; the D gene is possibly TRBD1 (6 bases). Trimming cost V 7 bases and J 5 bases, with 9 bases left between them. CDR3 length: 12 residues. CDR3 protein: CASTTGYQPQHF. As DNA, the CDR3 is TGTGCCAGCACCACAGGGTATCAGCCCCAGCATTTT.

The chain couples TRBV27 to TRBJ2-3; maybe TRBD1 (6 bases). The CDR3 has 17 amino acids. CDR1 MNHEY and CDR2 SMNVEV come from the germline V gene (reference sequence). Trimming pared 1 base from V and 3 bases from J, leaving 17 bases between. The CDR3 protein is CASSLYMSGAETDTQYF. DNA for the CDR3: TGTGCCAGCAGTTTATACATGTCAGGGGCTGAAACAGATACGCAGTATTTT.

The table lists this clone with a few counts. The V gene is TRBV28, the J gene TRBJ1-3, with D possibly TRBD1 on 6 matching bases. The CDR3 contains 18 residues. Germline CDR1 reads MDHEN; CDR2 reads SYDVKM. The germline V and J ends were trimmed by 3 bases and 0 bases, with 18 bases remaining between them. The CDR3 loop is CASSLVQGLTLSGNTIYF. The DNA for the CDR3 is TGTGCCAGCAGTTTGGTACAGGGACTAACTCTCTCTGGAAACACCATATATTTT. The full variable domain, its missing parts supplied by reference TRBV28 and TRBJ1-3, is DVKVTQSSRYLVKRTGEKVFLECVQDMDHENMFWYRQDPGLGLRLIYFSYDVKMKEKGDIPEGYSVSREKKERFSLILESASTNQTSMYLCASSLVQGLTLSGNTIYFGEGSWLTVV.

The V gene is TRBV19, the J gene TRBJ2-1; weak D call: TRBD1 (5 bases). Germline assignment: CDR1 LNHDA and CDR2 SQIVND (reference sequence). This CDR3 contains 12 residues. V dropped 7 bases and J dropped 4 bases, with 8 bases sitting between them. The CDR3 DNA follows: TGTGCCAGTAAAGCAGGGTACAATGAGCAGTTCTTC. It encodes CASKAGYNEQFF.

This sequence joins TRBV7-8 and TRBJ1-6; 7 positions match TRBD1. Germline V gene sequence: CDR1 SGHVS, CDR2 FQNEAQ. The CDR3 contains 16 residues. The V gene end was trimmed by 0 bases and the J gene end by 7 bases; junction bases not matched to a gene: 6. In nucleotides, the CDR3 is TGTGCCAGCAGCTTAGCGATGGCAGGGGGGAATTCACCCCTCCACTTT. Its translation is CASSLAMAGGNSPLHF.

The gene calls are TRBV4-3 and TRBJ2-5; 7 nucleotides align to TRBD1. From germline, CDR1 is LGHNA and CDR2 YSLEER. The CDR3 is 13 residues long. The trim removed 4 bases at V and 4 bases at J, leaving 3 bases unmatched. The CDR3 DNA reads TGCGCCAGCAGCCCGTACAGGGGAGAGACCCAGTACTTC. It specifies CASSPYRGETQYF.

The sample holds a few counts of this clone. The J gene is TRBJ1-6, the V gene TRBV7-6; tentative D call: TRBD1 (6 bases). Trimming removed 5 bases at V and 10 bases at J, with 18 bases between. CDR1 and CDR2 from the germline V gene are SGHVS and FNYEAQ. The CDR3 runs 15 residues. The CDR3 protein is CASSAQQGIRSPLHF. CDR3 bases: TGTGCCAGCAGCGCTCAACAGGGTATACGGTCACCCCTCCACTTT.

Written as DNA, the CDR3 is TGTGCCACCAGTGATAACTCCGGGACAGGGGGAAATAGCAATCAGCCCCAGCATTTT. It yields the protein CATSDNSGTGGNSNQPQHF. The chain couples TRBV24-1 to TRBJ1-5; 11 nucleotides agree with TRBD1. The trim removed 3 bases at V and 0 bases at J, leaving 9 bases unmatched. Germline values: CDR1 KGHDR, CDR2 SFDVKD. The CDR3 runs to 19 residues.

A note on this clone: Other DNA sequences within the sample encode an identical CDR3. The chain combines TRBV3-1 (or the pseudogene TRBV3-2) with TRBJ1-1, with 9 positions matching TRBD1. J lost 5 bases, V lost 3 bases, and 4 bases had no gene match. The CDR3 has 14 amino acids. Germline loops: CDR1 LGHDT, CDR2 YNNKEL (reference sequence). The CDR3 spells CASSQTGGGTEAFF. CDR3 nucleotide sequence: TGTGCCAGCAGCCAGACAGGGGGTGGGACTGAAGCTTTCTTT.

V gene TRBV11-2 combines with J gene TRBJ2-1; possible D gene TRBD1, 5 bases. The CDR3 is made up of 13 amino acids. Trimming removed 1 base from V and 12 bases from J, with 13 bases in between. Germline V CDR1 and CDR2: SGHAT, FQNNGV. The CDR3 bases are TGTGCCAGCAGCTTAGTTTCAGGGAATCTGCAGTTCTTC. Translating gives CASSLVSGNLQFF.

The chain employs TRBV7-2 and TRBJ2-3; the D is unclear. Germline V CDR1 and CDR2: SGHTA, FQGNSA. The V end was cut by 5 bases, the J end by 5 bases, with 11 bases between. The CDR3 has 13 residues. The CDR3 spells CASSITNEDTQYF. The CDR3 DNA is TGTGCCAGCAGCATCACTAACGAAGATACGCAGTATTTT.

In regard to this clone: Other DNA sequences from this sample encode an identical CDR3 as well. The chain joins TRBV24-1 to TRBJ1-1; D perhaps matches TRBD1 (5 bases). Germline V lookup: CDR1 KGHDR, CDR2 SFDVKD. CDR3 length equals 13 residues. With 0 bases removed from V and 4 bases from J, the gap between germline ends came to 5 bases. CDR3 nucleotides: TGTGCCACCAGTGATTTGAGGGGCACTGAAGCTTTCTTT. Translating it yields CATSDLRGTEAFF.

V usage is TRBV5-1 and J usage is TRBJ2-5; 7 bases are shared with TRBD1. The CDR3 spans 14 residues. Trimming at V came to 4 bases and at J to 5 bases, leaving 8 bases not matched to a gene. The V gene's germline CDR1 is SGHRS and CDR2 YFSETQ. The DNA for the CDR3 is TGCGCCAGCAGCCGGGACAGAATAGGGGAGACCCAGTACTTC. Its protein is CASSRDRIGETQYF.

V usage is TRBV4-1 and J usage is TRBJ2-3, with TRBD2 matching over 13 bases. V shed 2 bases and J 0 bases; nucleotides not matched to a gene: 8. Looked up from germline, CDR1 is MGHRA and CDR2 is YSYEKL. This CDR3 region has 19 residues. The CDR3 region is CASSQHRTSGGSSTDTQYF. CDR3 nucleotides: TGCGCCAGCAGCCAACACCGGACTAGCGGGGGATCTAGCACAGATACGCAGTATTTT.

The chain recombines TRBV19 with TRBJ1-2; the D gene is possibly TRBD1 (5 bases). V lost 3 bases and J 4 bases, leaving 12 bases between the germline ends. The CDR3 runs to 14 residues. The germline gives CDR1 LNHDA, CDR2 SQIVND (reference sequence). The CDR3, as DNA: TGTGCCAGTAGTATGGGACTTTCTGGCTATGGCTACACCTTC. Its protein is CASSMGLSGYGYTF.